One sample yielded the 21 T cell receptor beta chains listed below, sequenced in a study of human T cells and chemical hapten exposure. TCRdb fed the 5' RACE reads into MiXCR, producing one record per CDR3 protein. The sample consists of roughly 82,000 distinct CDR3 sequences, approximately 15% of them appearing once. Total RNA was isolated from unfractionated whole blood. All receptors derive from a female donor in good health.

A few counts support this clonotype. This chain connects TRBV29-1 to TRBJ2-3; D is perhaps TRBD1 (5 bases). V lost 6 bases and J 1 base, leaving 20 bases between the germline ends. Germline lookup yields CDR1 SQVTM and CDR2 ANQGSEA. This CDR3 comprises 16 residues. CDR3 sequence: CSVDTGQSGGTDTQYF. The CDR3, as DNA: TGCAGCGTGGATACTGGACAATCTGGGGGCACAGATACGCAGTATTTT.

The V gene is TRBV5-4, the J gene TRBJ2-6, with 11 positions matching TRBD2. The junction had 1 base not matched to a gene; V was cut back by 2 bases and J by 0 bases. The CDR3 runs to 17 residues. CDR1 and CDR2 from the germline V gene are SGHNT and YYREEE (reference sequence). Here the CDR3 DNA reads TGTGCCAGCAGCTTTGGGACTAGCGGCTCTGGGGCCAACGTCCTGACTTTC. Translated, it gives CASSFGTSGSGANVLTF. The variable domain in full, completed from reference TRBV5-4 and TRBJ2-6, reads ETGVTQSPTHLIKTRGQQVTLRCSSQSGHNTVSWYQQALGQGPQFIFQYYREEENGRGNFPPRFSGLQFPNYSSELNVNALELDDSALYLCASSFGTSGSGANVLTFGAGSRLTVL.

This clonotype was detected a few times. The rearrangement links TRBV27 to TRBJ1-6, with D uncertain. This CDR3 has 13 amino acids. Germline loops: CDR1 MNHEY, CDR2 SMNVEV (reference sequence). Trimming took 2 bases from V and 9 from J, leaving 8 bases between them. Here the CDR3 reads CASSLGRGSPLHF. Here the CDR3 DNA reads TGTGCCAGCAGTTTAGGTCGGGGTTCACCCCTCCACTTT.

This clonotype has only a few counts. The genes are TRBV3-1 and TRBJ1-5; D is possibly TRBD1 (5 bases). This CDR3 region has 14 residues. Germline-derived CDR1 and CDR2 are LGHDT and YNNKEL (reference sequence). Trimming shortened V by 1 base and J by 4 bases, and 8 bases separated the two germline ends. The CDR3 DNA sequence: TGTGCCAGCAGCCAAGGACAGAGAAATCAGCCCCAGCATTTT. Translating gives CASSQGQRNQPQHF.

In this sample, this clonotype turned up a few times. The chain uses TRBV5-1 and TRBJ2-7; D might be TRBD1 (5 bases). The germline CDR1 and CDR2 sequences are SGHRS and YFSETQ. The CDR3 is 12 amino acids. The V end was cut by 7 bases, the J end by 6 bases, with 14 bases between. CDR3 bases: TGCGCCAGCGGCCTAGGGGATACCGAGCAGTACTTC. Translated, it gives CASGLGDTEQYF.

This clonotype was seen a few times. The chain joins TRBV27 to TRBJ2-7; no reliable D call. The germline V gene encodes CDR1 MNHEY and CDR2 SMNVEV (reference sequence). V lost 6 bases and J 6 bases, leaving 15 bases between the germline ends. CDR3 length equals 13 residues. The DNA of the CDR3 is TGTGCCAGCAGCAGAGACCCGACCCGCGAGCAGTACTTC. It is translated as CASSRDPTREQYF.

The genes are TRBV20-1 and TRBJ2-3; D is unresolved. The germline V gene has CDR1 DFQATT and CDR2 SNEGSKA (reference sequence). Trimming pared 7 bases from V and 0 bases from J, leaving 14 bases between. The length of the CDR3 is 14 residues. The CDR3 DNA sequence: TGCAGTGGCCCAGCGTCCACTAGCACAGATACGCAGTATTTT. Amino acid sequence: CSGPASTSTDTQYF.

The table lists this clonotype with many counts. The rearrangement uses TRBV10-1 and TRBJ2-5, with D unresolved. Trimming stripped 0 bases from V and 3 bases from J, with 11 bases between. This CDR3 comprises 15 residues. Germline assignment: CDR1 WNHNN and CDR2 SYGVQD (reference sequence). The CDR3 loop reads CASSESGSTEETQYF. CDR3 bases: TGCGCCAGCAGTGAGTCCGGCAGTACCGAAGAGACCCAGTACTTC.

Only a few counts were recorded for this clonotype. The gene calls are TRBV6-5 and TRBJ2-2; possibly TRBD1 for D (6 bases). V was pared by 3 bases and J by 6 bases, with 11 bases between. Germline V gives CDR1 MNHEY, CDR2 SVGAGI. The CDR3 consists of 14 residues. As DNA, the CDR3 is TGTGCCAGCAGTTATCAGGGGATCGCCGGGGAGCTGTTTTTT. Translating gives CASSYQGIAGELFF.

In nucleotides, the CDR3 is TGTGCCAGCAGTTTGGGGCAGGGGGCTGGTGAGCAGTTCTTC. Encoded protein: CASSLGQGAGEQFF. The J gene is TRBJ2-1, the V gene TRBV12-3 or TRBV12-4; 8 nucleotides line up with TRBD1. The CDR3 spans 14 residues. With 3 bases clipped from V and 9 bases from J, the junction kept 7 bases outside the gene matches.

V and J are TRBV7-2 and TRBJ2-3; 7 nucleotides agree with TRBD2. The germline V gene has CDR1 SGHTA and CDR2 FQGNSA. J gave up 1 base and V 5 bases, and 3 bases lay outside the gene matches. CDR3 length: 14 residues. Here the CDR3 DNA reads TGTGCCAGCAGCACCACTAGCGGCACAGATACGCAGTATTTT. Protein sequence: CASSTTSGTDTQYF. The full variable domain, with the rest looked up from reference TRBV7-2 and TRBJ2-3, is GAGVSQSPSNKVTEKGKDVELRCDPISGHTALYWYRQSLGQGLEFLIYFQGNSAPDKSGLPSDRFSAERTGGSVSTLTIQRTQQEDSAVYLCASSTTSGTDTQYFGPGTRLTVL.

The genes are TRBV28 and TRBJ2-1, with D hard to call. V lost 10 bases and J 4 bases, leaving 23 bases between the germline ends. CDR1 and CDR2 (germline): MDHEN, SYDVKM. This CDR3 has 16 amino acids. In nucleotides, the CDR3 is TGTGCCACTACTAAGTTAGGCCGGTTCCTTTACAATGAGCAGTTCTTC. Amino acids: CATTKLGRFLYNEQFF.

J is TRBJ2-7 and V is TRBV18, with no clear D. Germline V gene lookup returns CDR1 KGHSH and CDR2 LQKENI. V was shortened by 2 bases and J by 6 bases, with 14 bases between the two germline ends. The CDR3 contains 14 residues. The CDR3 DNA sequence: TGTGCCAGCTCACCAAGGGCCCTGCCAGCCGAGCAGTACTTC. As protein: CASSPRALPAEQYF. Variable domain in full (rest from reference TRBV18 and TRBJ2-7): NAGVMQNPRHLVRRRGQEARLRCSPMKGHSHVYWYRQLPEEGLKFMVYLQKENIIDESGMPKERFSAEFPKEGPSILRIQQVVRGDSAAYFCASSPRALPAEQYFGPGTRLTVT.

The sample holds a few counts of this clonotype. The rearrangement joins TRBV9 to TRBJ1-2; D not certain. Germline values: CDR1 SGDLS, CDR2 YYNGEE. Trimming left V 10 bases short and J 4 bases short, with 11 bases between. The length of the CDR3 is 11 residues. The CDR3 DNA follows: TGTGCCTCTGGAGGCAGCTATGGCTACACCTTC. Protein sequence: CASGGSYGYTF.

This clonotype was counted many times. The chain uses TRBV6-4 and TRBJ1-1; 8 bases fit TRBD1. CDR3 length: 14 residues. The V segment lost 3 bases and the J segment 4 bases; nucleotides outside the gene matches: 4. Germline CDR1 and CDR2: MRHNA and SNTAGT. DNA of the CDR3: TGTGCCAGCAGTGAGGGAACAGGGGGCACTGAAGCTTTCTTT. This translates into CASSEGTGGTEAFF.

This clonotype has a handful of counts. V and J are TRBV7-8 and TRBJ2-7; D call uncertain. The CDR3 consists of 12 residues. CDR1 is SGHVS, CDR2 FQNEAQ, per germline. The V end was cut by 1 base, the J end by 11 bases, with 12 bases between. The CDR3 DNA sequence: TGTGCCAGCAGCTTAGTTCCGGGTGAGGAGTACTTC. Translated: CASSLVPGEEYF. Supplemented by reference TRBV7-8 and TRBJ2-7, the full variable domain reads GAGVSQSPRYKVAKRGQDVALRCDPISGHVSLFWYQQALGQGPEFLTYFQNEAQLDKSGLPSDRFFAERPEGSVSTLKIQRTQQEDSAVYLCASSLVPGEEYFGPGTRLTVT.

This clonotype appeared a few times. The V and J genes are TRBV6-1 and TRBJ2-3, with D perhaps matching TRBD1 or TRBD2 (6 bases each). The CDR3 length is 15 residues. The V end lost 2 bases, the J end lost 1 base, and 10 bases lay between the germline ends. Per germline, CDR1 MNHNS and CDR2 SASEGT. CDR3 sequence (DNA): TGTGCCAGCAGTGAAAATGGGGGGCGCACAGATACGCAGTATTTT. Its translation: CASSENGGRTDTQYF.

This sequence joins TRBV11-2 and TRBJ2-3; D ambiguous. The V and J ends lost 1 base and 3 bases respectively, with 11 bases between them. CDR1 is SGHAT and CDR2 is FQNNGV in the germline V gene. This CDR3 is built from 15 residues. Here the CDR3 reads CASSLGGLGTDTQYF. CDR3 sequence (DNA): TGTGCCAGCAGCTTAGGTGGATTGGGAACAGATACGCAGTATTTT. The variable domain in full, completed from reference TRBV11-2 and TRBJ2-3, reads EAGVAQSPRYKIIEKRQSVAFWCNPISGHATLYWYQQILGQGPKLLIQFQNNGVVDDSQLPKDRFSAERLKGVDSTLKIQPAKLEDSAVYLCASSLGGLGTDTQYFGPGTRLTVL.

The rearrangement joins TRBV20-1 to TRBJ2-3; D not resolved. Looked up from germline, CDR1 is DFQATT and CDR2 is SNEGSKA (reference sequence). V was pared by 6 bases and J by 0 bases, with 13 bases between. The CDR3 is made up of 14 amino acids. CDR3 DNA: TGCAGTGCCCCCTACCACGATAGCACAGATACGCAGTATTTT. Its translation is CSAPYHDSTDTQYF.

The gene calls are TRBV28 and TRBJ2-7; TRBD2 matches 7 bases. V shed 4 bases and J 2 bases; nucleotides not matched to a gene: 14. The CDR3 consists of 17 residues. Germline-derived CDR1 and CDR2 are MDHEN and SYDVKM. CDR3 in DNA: TGTGCCAGCAGTTCTGTGTCTAGCGGACCGATCCCCTACGAGCAGTACTTC. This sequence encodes CASSSVSSGPIPYEQYF.

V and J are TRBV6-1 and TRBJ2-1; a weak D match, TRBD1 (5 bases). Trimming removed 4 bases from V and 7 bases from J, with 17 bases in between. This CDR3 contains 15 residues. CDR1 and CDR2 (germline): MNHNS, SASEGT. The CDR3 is CASSVGALAINEQFF. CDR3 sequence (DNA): TGTGCCAGCAGTGTAGGGGCCCTCGCTATAAATGAGCAGTTCTTC.